The present T cell receptor (beta chain) was sequenced within a study of control samples from healthy donors and cancer patients. The protocol was immunoSEQ multiplex PCR, while the TCRdb copy is restricted to in-frame clones and leaves out a portion. In the table there are under 200,000 clones, about nine tenths of which are singletons. The J segment lost 7 bases and the V segment lost 6 bases, leaving 8 bases of the junction unmatched. The germline gives CDR1 SNHLY, CDR2 FYNNEI. This CDR3 has 14 amino acids. J is TRBJ2-1 and V is TRBV2; TRBD2 agrees at 8 bases. This TCR was sampled from a woman aged 30 to 39 in good health. Sequencing was done on a sample of blood. In nucleotides, the CDR3 is TGTGCCAGCAGGGGACTAGGGAGATTGAATGAGCAGTTCTTC. Its protein is CASRGLGRLNEQFF.